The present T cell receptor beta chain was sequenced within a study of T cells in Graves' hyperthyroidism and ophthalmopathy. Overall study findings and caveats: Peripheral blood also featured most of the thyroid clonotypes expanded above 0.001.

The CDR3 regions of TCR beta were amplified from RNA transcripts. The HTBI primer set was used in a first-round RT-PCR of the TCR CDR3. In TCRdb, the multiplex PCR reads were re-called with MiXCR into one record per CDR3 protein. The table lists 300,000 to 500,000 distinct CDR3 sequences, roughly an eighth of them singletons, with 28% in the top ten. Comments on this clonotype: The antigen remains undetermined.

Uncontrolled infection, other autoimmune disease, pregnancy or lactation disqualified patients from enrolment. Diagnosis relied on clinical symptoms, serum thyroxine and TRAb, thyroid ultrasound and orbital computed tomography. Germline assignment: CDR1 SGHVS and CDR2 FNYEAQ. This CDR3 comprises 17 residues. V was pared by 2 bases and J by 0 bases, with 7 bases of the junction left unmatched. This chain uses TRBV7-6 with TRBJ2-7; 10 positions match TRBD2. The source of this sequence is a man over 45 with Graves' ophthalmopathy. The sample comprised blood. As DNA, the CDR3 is TGTGCCAGCAGCTTAATTGGGTCTAGCGGGAGCTCCTACGAGCAGTACTTC. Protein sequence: CASSLIGSSGSSYEQYF. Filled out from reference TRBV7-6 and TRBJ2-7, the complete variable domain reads GAGVSQSPRYKVTKRGQDVALRCDPISGHVSLYWYRQALGQGPEFLTYFNYEAQQDKSGLPNDRFSAERPEGSISTLTIQRTEQRDSAMYRCASSLIGSSGSSYEQYFGPGTRLTVT.